This entry lists 10 T cell receptor beta chains sequenced from one sample in a study of vaccination effects on CD4 cells after COVID-19. Their cognate antigens are unknown. ViraFEST used viral peptide pools to expand antigen-specific CD4+ T cells before sequencing. Scientists isolated CD4+ T cells after an approximately 10-day culture period ended. Vaccine recipients had no previous SARS-CoV-2 infection; their nucleocapsid antibodies were negative. TCRdb keeps only in-frame clones here, not all; method: immunoSEQ multiplex PCR. There are some 69,000 clones in the sample; under 85% occur only once, and 2.5% to 3% lies in the top ten. This material consisted of CD4+ T cells from PBMCs cultured with HCoV-NL63 spike peptides, taken before COVID-19 vaccination. These receptors were taken from a human donor who received a COVID-19 vaccine.

The chain has TRBV30 and TRBJ1-6; D is ambiguous. Germline lookup yields CDR1 GTSNPN and CDR2 SVGIG (reference sequence). Trimming took 2 bases from V and 0 from J, leaving 8 bases between them. The CDR3 runs 15 residues. CDR3 residues: CAWSFQSSYNSPLHF. Here the CDR3 DNA reads TGTGCCTGGAGTTTTCAGAGCTCCTATAATTCACCCCTCCACTTT.

This clone has more than one count but fewer than ten. The V gene is TRBV4-2, the J gene TRBJ1-1; 11 bases are a match to TRBD1. Germline lookup yields CDR1 LGHNA and CDR2 YNFKEQ. The CDR3 is 16 residues long. The V and J ends lost 1 base and 1 base, in that order; junction bases with no gene match: 2. The CDR3 is CASSQGGTGGNTEAFF. In DNA form, the CDR3 reads TGTGCCAGCAGCCAAGGGGGGACAGGGGGGAACACTGAAGCTTTCTTT.

The chain employs TRBV5-5 and TRBJ2-7, with a possible D match to TRBD2 (6 bases). The CDR3 spans 13 residues. With 2 bases removed from V and 7 bases from J, the gap between germline ends came to 13 bases. Germline lookup yields CDR1 SGHKS and CDR2 YYEKEE (reference sequence). The CDR3, as DNA: TGTGCCAGCAGCTTTGGGGGGTATCAAGAGCAGTACGTC. Its protein product is CASSFGGYQEQYV.

This chain uses TRBV3-1 (or the pseudogene TRBV3-2) with TRBJ1-5, with a possible D match to TRBD1 (6 bases). The ends were cut back, 5 bases at V and 5 bases at J, with 13 bases in the middle. Germline lookup yields CDR1 LGHDT and CDR2 YNNKEL (reference sequence). The CDR3 spans 14 residues. The CDR3 is CASSSGTYDQPQHF. The DNA for the CDR3 is TGTGCCAGCAGCTCCGGGACATACGATCAGCCCCAGCATTTT.

This rearrangement joins TRBV2 to TRBJ1-2; unclear D gene. CDR1 SNHLY and CDR2 FYNNEI come from the germline V gene. The V and J ends lost 5 bases and 0 bases respectively, with 1 base between them. The length of the CDR3 is 11 residues. The CDR3 region has the DNA TGTGCCAGCAGTCCTAACTATGGCTACACCTTC. Amino acid sequence: CASSPNYGYTF.

V and J are TRBV6-5 and TRBJ2-5, with D possibly TRBD1 on 5 matching bases. Germline V gene sequence: CDR1 MNHEY, CDR2 SVGAGI. CDR3 size: 13 residues. V lost 6 bases and J 2 bases, leaving 10 bases between the germline ends. CDR3 amino acids: CASSFGQQETQYF. The DNA of the CDR3 is TGTGCCAGCAGCTTCGGACAACAAGAGACCCAGTACTTC.

To note about this clone: Sequence at one end of the junction differs from germline and may be a read error. This chain links TRBV9 with TRBJ2-3; TRBD2 matches at 14 bases. This CDR3 spans 16 amino acids. Germline V CDR1 and CDR2: SGDLS, YYNGEE. CDR3 amino acids: CASSSTGTSGGPGRDF. The CDR3 DNA follows: TGTGCCAGCAGCTCCACCGGGACTAGCGGGGGTCCTGGTAGGGATTTT.

This clone has just a few counts. This chain uses TRBV7-9 with TRBJ1-5; D is possibly TRBD1 (5 bases). Germline loops: CDR1 SEHNR, CDR2 FQNEAQ (reference sequence). The CDR3 totals 13 residues. The ends were cut back, 1 base at V and 7 bases at J, with 8 bases in the middle. This CDR3 is CASSLETAQPQHF. DNA for the CDR3: TGTGCCAGCAGCTTAGAGACAGCACAGCCCCAGCATTTT. The entire variable domain, with the rest obtained from reference TRBV7-9 and TRBJ1-5, is as follows: DTGVSQNPRHKITKRGQNVTFRCDPISEHNRLYWYRQTLGQGPEFLTYFQNEAQLEKSRLLSDRFSAERPKGSFSTLEIQRTEQGDSAMYLCASSLETAQPQHFGDGTRLSIL.

The DNA for the CDR3 is TGTGCCACCGCCCGGGGCCCAGCATCCAATGAGCAGTTCTTC. As protein: CATARGPASNEQFF. The rearrangement links TRBV24-1 to TRBJ2-1; D possibly uses TRBD1 or TRBD2 (5 bases each). Germline V lookup: CDR1 KGHDR, CDR2 SFDVKD. The V gene lost 9 bases and the J gene lost 6 bases, with 17 bases spanning the gap. This CDR3 has 14 amino acids.

The rearrangement links TRBV7-2 to TRBJ2-1, with D perhaps matching TRBD1 or TRBD2 (7 bases each). Germline CDR1 is SGHTA and CDR2 is FQGNSA. The CDR3 length is 14 residues. The V gene lost 4 bases and the J gene lost 7 bases, with 14 bases spanning the gap. The CDR3 sequence: CASSSNRGGNEQFF. The DNA of the CDR3 is TGTGCCAGCAGCTCCAACAGGGGAGGGAATGAGCAGTTCTTC.